This T cell receptor beta chain came from a study of shared clonotypes between healthy human individuals. Profiled with immunoSEQ multiplex PCR; TCRdb holds only in-frame clones, not every one. Of 2 million to 3 million clones in the sample, roughly nine tenths are singletons; the top ten hold around 0.14%. This CDR3 region has 14 residues. Between the trimmed V and J ends, which lost 6 bases and 2 bases, there was a span of 13 bases. Germline V CDR1 and CDR2: MNHNS, SASEGT. The sequencing sample was made of naive CD4+ T cells sorted from blood. Subset noted: CD45RA+ positively selected. The clonotype comes from a man younger than 35 in good health. The chain uses TRBV6-1 and TRBJ2-5; D possibly corresponds to TRBD2 (6 bases). The chain's CDR3 is CASRPRGPQETQYF. The DNA for the CDR3 is TGTGCCAGCAGGCCGCGGGGACCACAAGAGACCCAGTACTTC.